Below, 5 T cell receptor beta chains from the same sample are listed, as sequenced in a study of blood T cell repertoires in COVID-19 (dated by TCRdb to the early 2020s). The method behind the library was the immunoSEQ multiplex PCR assay. Held by TCRdb, this immuneACCESS table contains in-frame sequences only and omits some clones. Under half of the omission traces to an unresolved V gene where checked; the cause of the rest is unknown. This sample holds 300,000 or so clones; approximately 90% were observed only once. The ten biggest clones cover 3% to 4.5% of the sample. Sequencing was performed on peripheral blood. The receptors here all came from a woman between 40 and 55 years old with acute or convalescent COVID-19.

The rearrangement uses TRBV6-5 and TRBJ1-2, with TRBD1 identical over 8 bases. Looked up from germline, CDR1 is MNHEY and CDR2 is SVGAGI. CDR3 length: 14 residues. After removal of 5 bases from V and 4 bases from J, the junction contained 6 bases not matched to a gene. CDR3 residues: CASSNGQGSYGYTF. The CDR3 coding sequence is TGTGCCAGCAGTAATGGACAGGGCTCCTATGGCTACACCTTC.

The chain is built from TRBV18 and TRBJ1-2; tentative D call: TRBD1 (6 bases). The length of the CDR3 is 12 residues. Trimming removed 5 bases at V and 8 bases at J, with 12 bases between. Germline CDR1 reads KGHSH; CDR2 reads LQKENI. The CDR3 loop is CASSTNREGYTF. The CDR3 region has the DNA TGTGCCAGCTCAACGAACAGGGAAGGCTACACCTTC.

The chain combines TRBV5-6 with TRBJ2-3, with TRBD2 identical over 9 bases. The germline gives CDR1 SGHDT, CDR2 YYEEEE. The V and J ends lost 6 bases and 4 bases, in that order; junction bases with no gene match: 12. The CDR3 totals 16 residues. Here the CDR3 reads CASILPGGGASDTQYF. CDR3 bases: TGTGCCAGCATCCTACCTGGCGGGGGGGCCTCAGATACGCAGTATTTT.

This rearrangement joins TRBV6-1 to TRBJ2-1, with 7 positions matching TRBD2. Germline-derived CDR1 and CDR2 are MNHNS and SASEGT. V lost 0 bases, J lost 6 bases, and 8 bases stayed unmatched. This CDR3 region has 16 residues. CDR3 nucleotides: TGTGCCAGCAGTGAAGCGGACGGGGGGAGGGGCAATGAGCAGTTCTTC. Translated, it gives CASSEADGGRGNEQFF.

The rearrangement uses TRBV19 and TRBJ2-3; TRBD2 aligns across 7 bases. Germline values: CDR1 LNHDA, CDR2 SQIVND (reference sequence). The V segment lost 8 bases and the J segment 10 bases; nucleotides outside the gene matches: 15. The CDR3 is made up of 14 amino acids. DNA for the CDR3: TGTGCCAGTTGGAGCGGGGCGCCCCACTCCCCGCAGTATTTT. Protein: CASWSGAPHSPQYF.